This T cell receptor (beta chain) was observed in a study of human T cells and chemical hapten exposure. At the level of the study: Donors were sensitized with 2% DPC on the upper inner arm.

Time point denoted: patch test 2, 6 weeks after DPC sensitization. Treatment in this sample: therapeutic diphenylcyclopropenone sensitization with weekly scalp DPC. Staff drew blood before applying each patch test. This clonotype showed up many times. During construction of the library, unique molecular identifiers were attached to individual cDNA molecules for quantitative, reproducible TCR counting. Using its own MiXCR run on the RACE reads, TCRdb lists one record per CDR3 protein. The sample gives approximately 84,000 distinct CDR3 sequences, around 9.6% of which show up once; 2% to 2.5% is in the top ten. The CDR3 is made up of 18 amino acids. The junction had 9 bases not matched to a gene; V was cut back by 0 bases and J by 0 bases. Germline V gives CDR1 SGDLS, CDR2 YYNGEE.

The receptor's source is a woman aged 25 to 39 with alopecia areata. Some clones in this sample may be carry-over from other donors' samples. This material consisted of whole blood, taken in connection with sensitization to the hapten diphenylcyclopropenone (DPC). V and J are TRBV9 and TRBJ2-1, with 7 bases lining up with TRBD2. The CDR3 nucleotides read TGTGCCAGCAGCGTAGCTCCTAGCGGCCTGAGCTCCTACAATGAGCAGTTCTTC. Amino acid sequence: CASSVAPSGLSSYNEQFF. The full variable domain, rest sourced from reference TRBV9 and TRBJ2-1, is DSGVTQTPKHLITATGQRVTLRCSPRSGDLSVYWYQQSLDQGLQFLIQYYNGEERAKGNILERFSAQQFPDLHSELNLSSLELGDSALYFCASSVAPSGLSSYNEQFFGPGTRLTVL.